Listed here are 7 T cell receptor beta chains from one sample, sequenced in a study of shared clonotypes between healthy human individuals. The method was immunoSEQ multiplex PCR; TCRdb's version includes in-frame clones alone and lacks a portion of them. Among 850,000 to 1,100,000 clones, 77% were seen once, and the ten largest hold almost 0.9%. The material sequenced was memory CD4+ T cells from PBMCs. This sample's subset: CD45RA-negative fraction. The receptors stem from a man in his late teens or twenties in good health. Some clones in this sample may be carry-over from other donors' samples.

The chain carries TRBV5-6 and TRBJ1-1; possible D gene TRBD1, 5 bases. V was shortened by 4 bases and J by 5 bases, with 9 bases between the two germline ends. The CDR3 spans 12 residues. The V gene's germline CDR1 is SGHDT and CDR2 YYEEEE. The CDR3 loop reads CASSPGDTEAFF. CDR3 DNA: TGTGCCAGCAGCCCGGGGGATACTGAAGCTTTCTTT.

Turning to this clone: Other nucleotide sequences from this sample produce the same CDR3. CDR3 sequence (DNA): TGTGCCAGCAGCTTACGTGGGAACACCGGGGAGCTGTTTTTT. Its translation: CASSLRGNTGELFF. This chain joins TRBV7-9 and TRBJ2-2; D uncertain. Trimming pared 2 bases from V and 1 base from J, leaving 5 bases between. Germline V gene lookup returns CDR1 SEHNR and CDR2 FQNEAQ (reference sequence). CDR3 length equals 14 residues. Variable domain in full (rest from reference TRBV7-9 and TRBJ2-2): DTGVSQNPRHKITKRGQNVTFRCDPISEHNRLYWYRQTLGQGPEFLTYFQNEAQLEKSRLLSDRFSAERPKGSFSTLEIQRTEQGDSAMYLCASSLRGNTGELFFGEGSRLTVL.

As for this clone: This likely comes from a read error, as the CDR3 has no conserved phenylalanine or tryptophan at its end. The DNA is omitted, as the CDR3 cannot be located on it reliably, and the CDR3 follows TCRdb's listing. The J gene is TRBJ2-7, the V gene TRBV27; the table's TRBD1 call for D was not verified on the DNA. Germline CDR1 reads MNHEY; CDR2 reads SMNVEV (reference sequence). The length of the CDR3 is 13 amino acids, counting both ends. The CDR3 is CASSGTGGRGFKI.

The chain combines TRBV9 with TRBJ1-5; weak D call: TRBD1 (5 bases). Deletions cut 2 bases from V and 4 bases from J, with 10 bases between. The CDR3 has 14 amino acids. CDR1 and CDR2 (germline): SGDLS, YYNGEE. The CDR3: CASSVGHLNQPQHF. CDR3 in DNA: TGTGCCAGCAGCGTTGGACATTTAAATCAGCCCCAGCATTTT. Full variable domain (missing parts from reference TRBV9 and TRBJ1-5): DSGVTQTPKHLITATGQRVTLRCSPRSGDLSVYWYQQSLDQGLQFLIQYYNGEERAKGNILERFSAQQFPDLHSELNLSSLELGDSALYFCASSVGHLNQPQHFGDGTRLSIL.

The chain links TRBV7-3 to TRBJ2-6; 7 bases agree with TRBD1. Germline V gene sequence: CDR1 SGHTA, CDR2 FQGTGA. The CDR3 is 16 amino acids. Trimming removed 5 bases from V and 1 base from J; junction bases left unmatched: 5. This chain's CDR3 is CASSPIQGSGANVLTF. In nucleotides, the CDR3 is TGTGCCAGCAGCCCAATACAGGGGTCTGGGGCCAACGTCCTGACTTTC. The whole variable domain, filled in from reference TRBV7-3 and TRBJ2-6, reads GAGVSQTPSNKVTEKGKYVELRCDPISGHTALYWYRQSLGQGPEFLIYFQGTGAADDSGLPNDRFFAVRPEGSVSTLKIQRTERGDSAVYLCASSPIQGSGANVLTFGAGSRLTVL.

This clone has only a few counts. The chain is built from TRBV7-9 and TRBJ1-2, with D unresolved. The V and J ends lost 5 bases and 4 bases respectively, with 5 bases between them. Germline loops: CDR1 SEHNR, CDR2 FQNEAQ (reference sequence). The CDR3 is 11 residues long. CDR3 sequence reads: CASSPLYGYTF. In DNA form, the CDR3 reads TGTGCCAGCAGCCCTCTCTATGGCTACACCTTC.

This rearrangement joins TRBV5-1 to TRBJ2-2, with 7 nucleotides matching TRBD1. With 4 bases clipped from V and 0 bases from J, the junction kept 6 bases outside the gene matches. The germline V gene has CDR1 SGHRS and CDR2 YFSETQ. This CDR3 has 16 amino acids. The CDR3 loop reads CASSKRQGPNTGELFF. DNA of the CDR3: TGCGCCAGCAGCAAACGACAGGGACCGAACACCGGGGAGCTGTTTTTT.